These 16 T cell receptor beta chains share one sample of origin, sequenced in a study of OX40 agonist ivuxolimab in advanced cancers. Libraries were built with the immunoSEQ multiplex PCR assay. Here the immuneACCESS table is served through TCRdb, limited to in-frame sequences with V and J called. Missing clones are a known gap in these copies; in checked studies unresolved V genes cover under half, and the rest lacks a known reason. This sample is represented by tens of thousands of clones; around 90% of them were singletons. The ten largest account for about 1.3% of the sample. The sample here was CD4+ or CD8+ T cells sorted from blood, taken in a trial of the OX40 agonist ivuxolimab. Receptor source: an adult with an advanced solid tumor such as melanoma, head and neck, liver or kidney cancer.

CDR3 sequence: CSVRGGATNEKLFF. Written as DNA, the CDR3 is TGCAGCGTTAGGGGCGGTGCAACTAATGAAAAACTGTTTTTT. The chain links TRBV29-1 to TRBJ1-4, with TRBD1 as a possible D gene (5 bases). The germline V gene encodes CDR1 SQVTM and CDR2 ANQGSEA. Trimming removed 5 bases from V and 0 bases from J, with 10 bases in between. This CDR3 is built from 14 residues.

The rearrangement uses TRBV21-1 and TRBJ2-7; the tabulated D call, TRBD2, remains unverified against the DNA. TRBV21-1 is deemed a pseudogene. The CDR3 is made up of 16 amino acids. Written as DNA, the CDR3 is TGTGCCAGCAGCAAAGGGGGGGTGTCCGTCCTTCGGGAGCAGTACTTC. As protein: CASSKGGVSVLREQYF.

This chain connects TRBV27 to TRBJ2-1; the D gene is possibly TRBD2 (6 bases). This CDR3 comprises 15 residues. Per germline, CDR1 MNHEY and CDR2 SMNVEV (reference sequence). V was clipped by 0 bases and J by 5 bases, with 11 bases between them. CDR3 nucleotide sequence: TGTGCCAGCAGTTTATCGTCTGGCGGGAACAATGAGCAGTTCTTC. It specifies CASSLSSGGNNEQFF.

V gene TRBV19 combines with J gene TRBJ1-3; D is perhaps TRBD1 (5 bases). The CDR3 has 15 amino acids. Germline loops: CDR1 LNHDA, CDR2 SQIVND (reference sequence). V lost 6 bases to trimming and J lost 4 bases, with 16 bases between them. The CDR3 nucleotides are TGTGCCAGTAGAACCTCAGGGAGGACGGGAAACACCATATATTTT. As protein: CASRTSGRTGNTIYF.

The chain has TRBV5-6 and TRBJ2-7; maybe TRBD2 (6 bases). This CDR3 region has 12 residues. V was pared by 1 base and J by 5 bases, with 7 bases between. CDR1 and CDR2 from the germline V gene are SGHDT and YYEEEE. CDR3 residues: CASSLTGDEQYF. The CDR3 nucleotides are TGTGCCAGCAGCTTGACGGGGGACGAGCAGTACTTC.

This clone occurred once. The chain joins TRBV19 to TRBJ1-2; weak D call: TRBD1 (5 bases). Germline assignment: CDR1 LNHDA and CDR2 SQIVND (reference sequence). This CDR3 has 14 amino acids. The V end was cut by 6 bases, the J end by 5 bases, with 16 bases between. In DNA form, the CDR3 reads TGTGCCAGTAGGAATCCCCGGGGGTCATATGGCTACACCTTC. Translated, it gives CASRNPRGSYGYTF. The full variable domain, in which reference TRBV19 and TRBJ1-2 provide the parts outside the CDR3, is DGGITQSPKYLFRKEGQNVTLSCEQNLNHDAMYWYRQDPGQGLRLIYYSQIVNDFQKGDIAEGYSVSREKKESFPLTVTSAQKNPTAFYLCASRNPRGSYGYTFGSGTRLTVV.

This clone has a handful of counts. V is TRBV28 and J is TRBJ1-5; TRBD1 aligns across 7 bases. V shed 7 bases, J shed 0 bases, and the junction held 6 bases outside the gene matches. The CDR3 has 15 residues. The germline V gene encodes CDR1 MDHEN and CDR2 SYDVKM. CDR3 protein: CASILGQYSNQPQHF. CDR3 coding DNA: TGTGCCAGCATCCTGGGACAGTATAGCAATCAGCCCCAGCATTTT. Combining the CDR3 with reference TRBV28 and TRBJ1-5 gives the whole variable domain DVKVTQSSRYLVKRTGEKVFLECVQDMDHENMFWYRQDPGLGLRLIYFSYDVKMKEKGDIPEGYSVSREKKERFSLILESASTNQTSMYLCASILGQYSNQPQHFGDGTRLSIL.

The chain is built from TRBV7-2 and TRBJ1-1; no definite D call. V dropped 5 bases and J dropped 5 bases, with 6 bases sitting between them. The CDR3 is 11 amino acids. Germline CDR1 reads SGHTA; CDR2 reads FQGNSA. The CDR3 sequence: CASSLTTEAFF. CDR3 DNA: TGTGCCAGCAGCCTAACTACTGAAGCTTTCTTT.

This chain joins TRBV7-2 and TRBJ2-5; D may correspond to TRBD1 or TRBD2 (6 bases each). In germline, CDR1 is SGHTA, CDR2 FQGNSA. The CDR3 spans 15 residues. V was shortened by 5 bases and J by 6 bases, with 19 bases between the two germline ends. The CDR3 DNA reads TGTGCCAGCAGCCCTGGGGGGCCTTCAAGGAAGACCCAGTACTTC. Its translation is CASSPGGPSRKTQYF.

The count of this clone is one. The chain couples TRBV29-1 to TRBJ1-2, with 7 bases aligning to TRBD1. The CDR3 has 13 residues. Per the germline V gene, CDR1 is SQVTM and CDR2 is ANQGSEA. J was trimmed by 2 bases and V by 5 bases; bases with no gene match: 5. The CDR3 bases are TGCAGCGTTAGAGGACAGGAAAACTATGGCTACACCTTC. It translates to CSVRGQENYGYTF.

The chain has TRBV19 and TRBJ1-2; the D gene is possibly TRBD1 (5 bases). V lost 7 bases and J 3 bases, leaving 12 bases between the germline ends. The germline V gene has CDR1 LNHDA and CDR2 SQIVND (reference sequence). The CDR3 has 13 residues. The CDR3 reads CASKRTGDYGYTF. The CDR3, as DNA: TGTGCCAGTAAAAGAACAGGAGACTATGGCTACACCTTC.

CDR3 nucleotide sequence: TGTGCCAGCAGTGAAAACTCCCCACGAGAAGATACGCAGTATTTT. Residues: CASSENSPREDTQYF. The chain links TRBV6-1 to TRBJ2-3; D is ambiguous. Germline CDR1 reads MNHNS; CDR2 reads SASEGT. The CDR3 contains 15 residues. Trimming cost V 2 bases and J 5 bases, with 14 bases left between them.

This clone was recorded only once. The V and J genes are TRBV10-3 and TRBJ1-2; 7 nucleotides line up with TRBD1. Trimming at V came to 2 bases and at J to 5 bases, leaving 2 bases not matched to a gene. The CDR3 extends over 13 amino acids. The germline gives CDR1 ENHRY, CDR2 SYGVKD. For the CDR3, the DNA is TGTGCCATCAGTGAGCGACAGGGATATGGCTACACCTTC. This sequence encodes CAISERQGYGYTF.

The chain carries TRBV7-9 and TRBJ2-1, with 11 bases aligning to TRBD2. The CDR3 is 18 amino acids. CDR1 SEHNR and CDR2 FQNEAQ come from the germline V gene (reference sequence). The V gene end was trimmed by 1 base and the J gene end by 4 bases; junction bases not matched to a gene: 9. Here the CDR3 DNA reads TGTGCCAGCAGCTTAGTGGCTAGCGGGGGGACGATATACAATGAGCAGTTCTTC. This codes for CASSLVASGGTIYNEQFF.

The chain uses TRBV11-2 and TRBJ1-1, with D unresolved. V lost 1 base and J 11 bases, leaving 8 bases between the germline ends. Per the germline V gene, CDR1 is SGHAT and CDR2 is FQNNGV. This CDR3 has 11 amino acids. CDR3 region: CASSLGGNAFF. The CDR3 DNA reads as TGTGCCAGCAGCTTAGGAGGGAATGCTTTCTTT.

CDR3 DNA: TGTGCCAGCAGCCAACAGGGGTACGGGGGCTACACCTTC. Its protein is CASSQQGYGGYTF. The rearrangement links TRBV14 to TRBJ1-2; TRBD1 is a possible D gene (6 bases). Per germline, CDR1 SGHDN and CDR2 FVKESK. This CDR3 is 13 amino acids long. Trimming removed 2 bases from V and 8 bases from J, with 12 bases in between.